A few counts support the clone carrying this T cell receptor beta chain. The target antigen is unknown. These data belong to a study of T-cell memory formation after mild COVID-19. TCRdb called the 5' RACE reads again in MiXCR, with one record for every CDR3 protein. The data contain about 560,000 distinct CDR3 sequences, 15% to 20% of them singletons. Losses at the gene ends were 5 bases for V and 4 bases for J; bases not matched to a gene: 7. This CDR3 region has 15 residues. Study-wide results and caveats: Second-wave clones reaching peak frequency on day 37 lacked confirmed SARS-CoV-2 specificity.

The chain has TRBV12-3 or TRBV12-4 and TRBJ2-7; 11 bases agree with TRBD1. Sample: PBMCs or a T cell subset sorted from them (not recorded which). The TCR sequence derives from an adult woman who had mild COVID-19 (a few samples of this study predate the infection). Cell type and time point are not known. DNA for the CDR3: TGTGCCAGCAGTCCGGGACAGGGGGTGTTTTACGAGCAGTACTTC. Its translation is CASSPGQGVFYEQYF.